The 31 T cell receptor beta chains below were found in one sample sequenced in a study of T cell responses to AZD1222 COVID-19 vaccine. Produced via immunoSEQ multiplex PCR; TCRdb's table is partial and in-frame only. The sample has under 130,000 clones; 82% are singletons. Source: peripheral blood, taken on day 0 of AZD1222 vaccination. The source of these receptors is an adult in good health.

The chain joins TRBV6-6 to TRBJ2-3; TRBD2 agrees at 14 bases. This CDR3 spans 14 amino acids. Germline V lookup: CDR1 MNHNY, CDR2 SVGAGI (reference sequence). V shed 6 bases, J shed 6 bases, and the junction held 2 bases outside the gene matches. The CDR3 sequence is CASRGLAGEDTQYF. Written as DNA, the CDR3 is TGTGCCAGCAGGGGACTAGCGGGGGAGGATACGCAGTATTTT.

V and J are TRBV4-2 and TRBJ2-5; 7 nucleotides line up with TRBD2. V trimming: 3 bases; J trimming: 2 bases; junction bases outside the gene matches: 9. CDR1 and CDR2 (germline): LGHNA, YNFKEQ. This CDR3 is 16 amino acids long. CDR3 protein: CASSHPKWGGQETQYF. CDR3 bases: TGTGCCAGCAGCCACCCCAAATGGGGGGGGCAAGAGACCCAGTACTTC.

The gene calls are TRBV5-5 and TRBJ1-5; a weak D match, TRBD1 (5 bases). Germline assignment: CDR1 SGHKS and CDR2 YYEKEE (reference sequence). Trimming removed 4 bases from V and 7 bases from J, with 18 bases in between. The CDR3 runs 15 residues. The CDR3 sequence: CASSLGGFGAQPQHF. Here the CDR3 DNA reads TGTGCCAGCAGCCTGGGCGGCTTTGGGGCACAGCCCCAGCATTTT.

The chain joins TRBV3-1 (or the pseudogene TRBV3-2) to TRBJ1-3; tentatively, D is TRBD1 (5 bases). Trimming cost V 0 bases and J 2 bases, with 8 bases left between them. This CDR3 has 15 residues. In germline, CDR1 is LGHDT, CDR2 YNNKEL (reference sequence). CDR3 DNA: TGTGCCAGCAGCCAAGATTTAGGGGCTGGAAACACCATATATTTT. This sequence encodes CASSQDLGAGNTIYF.

V and J are TRBV7-9 and TRBJ1-1, with 9 bases lining up with TRBD1. The germline CDR1 and CDR2 sequences are SEHNR and FQNEAQ (reference sequence). This CDR3 contains 13 residues. The V segment lost 11 bases and the J segment 5 bases; nucleotides outside the gene matches: 9. CDR3 DNA: TGTGCCCACAGGGGGACAGGGTTGACTGAAGCTTTCTTT. It specifies CAHRGTGLTEAFF.

The chain recombines TRBV19 with TRBJ2-7, with D tentatively TRBD1 (6 bases). Per the germline V gene, CDR1 is LNHDA and CDR2 is SQIVND (reference sequence). The CDR3 length is 15 residues. Deletions cut 4 bases from V and 4 bases from J, with 17 bases between. The CDR3 DNA sequence: TGTGCCAGTAGTACTTCACCGGGACACCCGTACGAGCAGTACTTC. Its protein is CASSTSPGHPYEQYF.

This clone was seen a single time. V usage is TRBV5-4 and J usage is TRBJ2-7; 9 nucleotides line up with TRBD2. Germline CDR1 reads SGHNT; CDR2 reads YYREEE (reference sequence). The CDR3 is 16 residues long. V shed 4 bases, J shed 0 bases, and the junction held 8 bases outside the gene matches. The CDR3 nucleotides read TGTGCCAGCAGCCCCTTGGGCGGGGGGGACTCCTACGAGCAGTACTTC. Residues: CASSPLGGGDSYEQYF.

This chain links TRBV30 with TRBJ2-1, with a possible D match to TRBD2 (5 bases). Trimming took 2 bases from V and 3 from J, leaving 8 bases between them. The CDR3 extends over 13 amino acids. Germline V CDR1 and CDR2: GTSNPN, SVGIG (reference sequence). DNA of the CDR3: TGTGCCTGGAGTTTGGGAGACTACAATGAGCAGTTCTTC. Translation: CAWSLGDYNEQFF.

J is TRBJ1-2 and V is TRBV5-4; D gene unclear. This CDR3 contains 13 residues. Germline CDR1 and CDR2: SGHNT and YYREEE (reference sequence). V was cut by 4 bases and J by 2 bases, with 9 bases left in between. CDR3 DNA sequence: TGTGCCAGCAGCGCGGACGGAAACTATGGCTACACCTTC. It is translated as CASSADGNYGYTF.

This clone was seen a few times. This chain uses TRBV4-3 with TRBJ2-1; D perhaps matches TRBD2 (6 bases). Trimming removed 3 bases at V and 4 bases at J, with 19 bases between. Germline lookup yields CDR1 LGHNA and CDR2 YSLEER. The CDR3 spans 17 residues. Here the CDR3 DNA reads TGCGCCAGCAGCCAGGGTGCTAGCGCACCCATGTACAATGAGCAGTTCTTC. Translated: CASSQGASAPMYNEQFF.

The chain employs TRBV11-2 and TRBJ2-7; D remains ambiguous. The germline V gene encodes CDR1 SGHAT and CDR2 FQNNGV. Trimming stripped 1 base from V and 0 bases from J, with 13 bases between. The CDR3 sequence is 16 residues long. CDR3 in amino acids: CASSLGFWGSSYEQYF. CDR3 nucleotide sequence: TGTGCCAGCAGCTTAGGGTTCTGGGGTTCCTCCTACGAGCAGTACTTC.

The genes are TRBV5-5 and TRBJ2-7, with a tentative D call TRBD1 (6 bases). Trimming cost V 6 bases and J 5 bases, with 15 bases left between them. Germline V lookup: CDR1 SGHKS, CDR2 YYEKEE (reference sequence). This CDR3 comprises 13 residues. The CDR3: CASNLYRVNEQYF. The CDR3 nucleotides are TGTGCCAGCAACCTTTACAGGGTCAACGAGCAGTACTTC.

Within the sample, this clone is medium-sized. The chain couples TRBV6-5 to TRBJ1-1; 7 bases match TRBD1. V lost 6 bases, J lost 5 bases, and 6 bases stayed unmatched. This CDR3 region has 13 residues. The germline CDR1 and CDR2 sequences are MNHEY and SVGAGI. The chain's CDR3 is CASSLDRETEAFF. DNA for the CDR3: TGTGCCAGCAGCCTCGACAGGGAGACTGAAGCTTTCTTT.

The V call is TRBV3-1 (or the pseudogene TRBV3-2), the J call TRBJ2-3; D possibly uses TRBD1 or TRBD2 (6 bases each). This CDR3 is 17 amino acids long. Germline V gene sequence: CDR1 LGHDT, CDR2 YNNKEL (reference sequence). V lost 0 bases to trimming and J lost 7 bases, with 20 bases between them. The CDR3 here is CASSQDRGDGSRYTQYF. Written as DNA, the CDR3 is TGTGCCAGCAGCCAAGATAGGGGGGACGGATCCAGATATACGCAGTATTTT.

This chain links TRBV15 with TRBJ2-2; 8 positions match TRBD1. Germline V gene sequence: CDR1 LNHNV, CDR2 YYDKDF (reference sequence). This CDR3 has 19 residues. With V trimmed by 0 bases and J by 4 bases, 13 bases remained unmatched. The CDR3 coding sequence is TGTGCCACCAGCAGAGATTGGACAGGGCAAGGGGGGAGCACCGGGGAGCTGTTTTTT. Its translation is CATSRDWTGQGGSTGELFF. Full variable domain (rest looked up from reference TRBV15 and TRBJ2-2): DAMVIQNPRYQVTQFGKPVTLSCSQTLNHNVMYWYQQKSSQAPKLLFHYYDKDFNNEADTPDNFQSRRPNTSFCFLDIRSPGLGDTAMYLCATSRDWTGQGGSTGELFFGEGSRLTVL.

V usage is TRBV2 and J usage is TRBJ2-2; no definite D call. Trimming left V 6 bases short and J 4 bases short, with 15 bases between. Germline V gives CDR1 SNHLY, CDR2 FYNNEI. This CDR3 has 15 residues. Written as DNA, the CDR3 is TGTGCCAGCAGGATCGGACGGCCGGTCACCGGGGAGCTGTTTTTT. It translates to CASRIGRPVTGELFF. Full variable domain (remainder filled in from reference TRBV2 and TRBJ2-2): EPEVTQTPSHQVTQMGQEVILRCVPISNHLYFYWYRQILGQKVEFLVSFYNNEISEKSEIFDDQFSVERPDGSNFTLKIRSTKLEDSAMYFCASRIGRPVTGELFFGEGSRLTVL.

This clone was recorded a few times. This chain connects TRBV7-2 to TRBJ1-2, with D maybe TRBD1 (6 bases). This CDR3 is built from 15 residues. Germline V CDR1 and CDR2: SGHTA, FQGNSA. Trimming left V 3 bases short and J 3 bases short, with 14 bases between. CDR3 loop: CASSFGWGRDYGYTF. The DNA of the CDR3 is TGTGCCAGCAGCTTCGGGTGGGGGCGCGACTATGGCTACACCTTC. Full variable domain (rest looked up from reference TRBV7-2 and TRBJ1-2): GAGVSQSPSNKVTEKGKDVELRCDPISGHTALYWYRQSLGQGLEFLIYFQGNSAPDKSGLPSDRFSAERTGGSVSTLTIQRTQQEDSAVYLCASSFGWGRDYGYTFGSGTRLTVV.

J is TRBJ2-5 and V is TRBV6-2 or TRBV6-3, with D tentatively TRBD2 (6 bases). Trimming stripped 4 bases from V and 5 bases from J, with 8 bases between. This CDR3 spans 12 amino acids. The germline gives CDR1 MNHEY, CDR2 SVGEGT. The chain's CDR3 is CASSSGGETQYF. CDR3 in DNA: TGTGCCAGCAGTTCTGGGGGGGAGACCCAGTACTTC.

The V gene is TRBV3-1 (or the pseudogene TRBV3-2), the J gene TRBJ1-2, with TRBD1 identical over 7 bases. The CDR3 has 13 residues. Trimming removed 1 base from V and 8 bases from J; junction bases left unmatched: 4. In germline, CDR1 is LGHDT, CDR2 YNNKEL (reference sequence). The CDR3, as DNA: TGTGCCAGCAGCCAAGTACAGGGGTGGGGCTACACCTTC. Protein: CASSQVQGWGYTF.

The rearrangement joins TRBV4-1 to TRBJ1-1; maybe TRBD1 (6 bases). Germline CDR1 reads MGHRA; CDR2 reads YSYEKL. This CDR3 spans 15 amino acids. The V and J ends lost 3 bases and 5 bases respectively, with 16 bases between them. The CDR3 reads CASSQGQGFWTEAFF. The CDR3 region has the DNA TGCGCCAGCAGCCAGGGGCAGGGGTTTTGGACTGAAGCTTTCTTT.

The chain links TRBV10-3 to TRBJ1-5; no clear D. The CDR3 is 15 residues long. Germline assignment: CDR1 ENHRY and CDR2 SYGVKD. Trimming stripped 3 bases from V and 1 base from J, with 10 bases between. The CDR3 DNA reads TGTGCCATCAGTGATGGGGTGGAGAGCAATCAGCCCCAGCATTTT. The encoded protein is CAISDGVESNQPQHF.

This chain connects TRBV7-2 to TRBJ1-6; TRBD1 might be the D (6 bases). This CDR3 spans 15 amino acids. Trimming left V 5 bases short and J 9 bases short, with 17 bases between. Germline V CDR1 and CDR2: SGHTA, FQGNSA. The CDR3 region is CASSLPGGASSPLHF. CDR3 nucleotides: TGTGCCAGCAGCCTCCCGGGGGGGGCGAGTTCACCCCTCCACTTT.

V usage is TRBV7-8 and J usage is TRBJ1-1; D remains ambiguous. This CDR3 has 13 residues. V dropped 5 bases and J dropped 2 bases, with 9 bases sitting between them. Germline values: CDR1 SGHVS, CDR2 FQNEAQ. The CDR3, as DNA: TGTGCCAGCAGCAACGGGCCAAACACTGAAGCTTTCTTT. Residues: CASSNGPNTEAFF.

The J gene is TRBJ1-4, the V gene TRBV5-1; no clear D. Germline CDR1 reads SGHRS; CDR2 reads YFSETQ. Trimming took 4 bases from V and 2 from J, leaving 12 bases between them. The CDR3 loop spans 15 amino acids. The chain's CDR3 is CASSPEAQTNEKLFF. In DNA, the CDR3 is TGCGCCAGCAGCCCCGAGGCGCAGACTAATGAAAAACTGTTTTTT.

The chain has TRBV5-1 and TRBJ1-1; D may be TRBD1 (5 bases). Per germline, CDR1 SGHRS and CDR2 YFSETQ. Trimming pared 0 bases from V and 7 bases from J, leaving 13 bases between. The CDR3 spans 14 residues. The CDR3: CASSLDGGGVEAFF. The CDR3 bases are TGCGCCAGCAGCTTGGATGGGGGAGGGGTTGAAGCTTTCTTT.

This rearrangement joins TRBV5-1 to TRBJ1-1; 7 bases agree with TRBD1. This CDR3 comprises 14 residues. V trimming: 3 bases; J trimming: 1 base; junction bases outside the gene matches: 3. Germline-derived CDR1 and CDR2 are SGHRS and YFSETQ. CDR3 nucleotide sequence: TGCGCCAGCAGCTGGGGGGACAGGAACACTGAAGCTTTCTTT. Its translation: CASSWGDRNTEAFF.

This chain connects TRBV9 to TRBJ1-2; D possibly corresponds to TRBD1 (5 bases). The germline V gene has CDR1 SGDLS and CDR2 YYNGEE. CDR3 size: 15 residues. V dropped 4 bases and J dropped 7 bases, with 20 bases sitting between them. CDR3 region: CASSHPVGYGGGYTF. As DNA, the CDR3 is TGTGCCAGCAGCCATCCGGTGGGGTACGGGGGTGGCTACACCTTC.

The CDR3 sequence is CASSLAVGTTNQPQHF. The CDR3 region has the DNA TGTGCCAGCAGCTTAGCAGTCGGGACAACCAATCAGCCCCAGCATTTT. The rearrangement joins TRBV7-9 to TRBJ1-5; possible D gene TRBD1, 6 bases. The CDR3 sequence is 16 residues long. From germline, CDR1 is SEHNR and CDR2 FQNEAQ (reference sequence). Trimming stripped 0 bases from V and 3 bases from J, with 12 bases between. Drawing the rest from reference TRBV7-9 and TRBJ1-5, the complete variable domain is DTGVSQNPRHKITKRGQNVTFRCDPISEHNRLYWYRQTLGQGPEFLTYFQNEAQLEKSRLLSDRFSAERPKGSFSTLEIQRTEQGDSAMYLCASSLAVGTTNQPQHFGDGTRLSIL.

The chain is built from TRBV6-2 or TRBV6-3 and TRBJ2-7; 7 bases line up with TRBD1. The CDR3 is 17 residues long. V lost 2 bases and J lost 1; bases outside the gene matches: 11. Germline lookup yields CDR1 MNHEY and CDR2 SVGEGT. This CDR3 reads CASSYPRTGLGSYEQYF. CDR3 DNA sequence: TGTGCCAGCAGTTACCCAAGGACAGGTCTGGGATCCTACGAGCAGTACTTC.

V and J are TRBV11-2 and TRBJ1-1, with 7 nucleotides matching TRBD1. The CDR3 totals 16 residues. Germline V gene lookup returns CDR1 SGHAT and CDR2 FQNNGV. After removal of 1 base from V and 2 bases from J, the junction contained 7 bases not matched to a gene. In DNA, the CDR3 is TGTGCCAGCAGCTTAGGAGACAGGGCTTACAACACTGAAGCTTTCTTT. Translating gives CASSLGDRAYNTEAFF.

The rearrangement links TRBV6-1 to TRBJ1-5, with 10 positions matching TRBD1. The V gene end was trimmed by 0 bases and the J gene end by 6 bases; junction bases not matched to a gene: 2. Germline CDR1 reads MNHNS; CDR2 reads SASEGT. This CDR3 comprises 15 residues. The CDR3 DNA reads TGTGCCAGCAGTGAAGCGACAGGGGGCTTTCAGCCCCAGCATTTT. It specifies CASSEATGGFQPQHF.